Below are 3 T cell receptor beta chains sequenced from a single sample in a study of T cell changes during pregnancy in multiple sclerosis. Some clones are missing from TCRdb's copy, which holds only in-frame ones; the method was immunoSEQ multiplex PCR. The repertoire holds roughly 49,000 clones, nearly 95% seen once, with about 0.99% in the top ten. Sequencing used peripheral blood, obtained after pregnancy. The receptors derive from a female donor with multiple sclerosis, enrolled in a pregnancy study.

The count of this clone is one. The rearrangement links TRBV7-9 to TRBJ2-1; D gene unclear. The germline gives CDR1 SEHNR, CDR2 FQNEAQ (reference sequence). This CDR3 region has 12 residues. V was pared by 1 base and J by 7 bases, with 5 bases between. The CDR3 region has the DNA TGTGCCAGCAGCTTAGTCCCGAATGAGCAGTTCTTC. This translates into CASSLVPNEQFF.

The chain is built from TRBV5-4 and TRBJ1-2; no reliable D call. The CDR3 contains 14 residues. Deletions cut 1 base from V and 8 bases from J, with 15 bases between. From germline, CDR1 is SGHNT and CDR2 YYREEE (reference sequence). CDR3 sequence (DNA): TGTGCCAGCAGCTTGCCTGGGAGGCCGGAAGGCTACACCTTC. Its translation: CASSLPGRPEGYTF.

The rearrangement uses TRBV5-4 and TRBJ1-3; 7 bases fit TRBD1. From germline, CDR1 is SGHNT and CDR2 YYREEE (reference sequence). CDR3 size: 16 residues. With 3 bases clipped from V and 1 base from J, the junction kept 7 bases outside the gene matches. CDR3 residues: CASSSGQPGSGNTIYF. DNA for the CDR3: TGTGCCAGCAGCTCGGGACAGCCTGGGTCTGGAAACACCATATATTTT.